This entry describes one T cell receptor (beta chain). These data belong to a study of blood T cell repertoires in COVID-19. Whole-study context: There were acute and convalescent COVID-19 samples, and they came from the United States, Italy and Spain. Sources were T cells, B-cell-depleted T cells, or PBMCs; the material itself was cDNA or gDNA.

V lost 0 bases, J lost 7 bases, and 10 bases lay in between. This CDR3 contains 14 residues. CDR1 and CDR2 (germline): MNHEY, SVGEGT. Authors' processing steps: How many nucleated cells were present was estimated from reference gene primer amplification. Sequencing used immunoSEQ multiplex PCR; TCRdb keeps in-frame clones, though not all of them. V and J calls and clone size are given by that table; D and trimming were obtained from the DNA. The sample has roughly 110,000 clones; around 84% are singletons. Material for sequencing was peripheral blood. The chain recombines TRBV6-2 or TRBV6-3 with TRBJ1-5; D not certain. The clonotype was recovered from a man in his forties or fifties with acute or convalescent COVID-19. The CDR3 region is CASSYSKQAQPQHF. For the CDR3, the DNA is TGTGCCAGCAGTTACTCGAAGCAGGCCCAGCCCCAGCATTTT.